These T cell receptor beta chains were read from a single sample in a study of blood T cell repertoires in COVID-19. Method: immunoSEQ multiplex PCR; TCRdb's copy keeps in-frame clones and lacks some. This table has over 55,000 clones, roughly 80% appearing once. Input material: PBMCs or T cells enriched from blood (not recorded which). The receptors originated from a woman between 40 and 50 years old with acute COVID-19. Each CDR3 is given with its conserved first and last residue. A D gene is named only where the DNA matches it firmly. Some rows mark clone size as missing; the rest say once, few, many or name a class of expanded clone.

cdr3_aa: CATSDPDRDYGYTF
cdr3_nt: TGTGCCACCAGTGACCCGGACAGAGACTATGGCTACACCTTC
d_call: .
v_call: TRBV24-1
clone_size: once
j_call: TRBJ1-2

cdr3_aa: CASWGRGARDEQFF
cdr3_nt: TGTGCCAGTTGGGGGAGGGGGGCGAGGGATGAGCAGTTCTTC
d_call: .
v_call: TRBV19
clone_size: .
j_call: TRBJ2-1

cdr3_aa: CASRPDRGRGAFF
cdr3_nt: TGTGCCAGCAGGCCGGACAGGGGGCGGGGAGCTTTCTTT
d_call: TRBD1
v_call: TRBV27
clone_size: .
j_call: TRBJ1-1

cdr3_aa: CASSLEISGSHGTQYF
cdr3_nt: TGTGCCAGCAGCTTGGAGATTAGCGGGAGCCACGGTACGCAGTATTTT
d_call: TRBD2
v_call: TRBV5-4
clone_size: .
j_call: TRBJ2-3

cdr3_aa: CSASVAGGGETQYF
cdr3_nt: TGCAGTGCTAGTGTAGCGGGGGGCGGAGAGACCCAGTACTTC
d_call: TRBD2
v_call: TRBV20-1
clone_size: .
j_call: TRBJ2-5

cdr3_aa: CASSVRSGTTFNEQFF
cdr3_nt: TGTGCCAGTAGTGTGAGATCCGGGACTACCTTCAATGAGCAGTTCTTC
d_call: TRBD2
v_call: TRBV19
clone_size: .
j_call: TRBJ2-1

cdr3_aa: CASSPREGVHTDTQYF
cdr3_nt: TGTGCCAGCAGCCCACGGGAGGGGGTGCACACAGATACGCAGTATTTT
d_call: TRBD2
v_call: TRBV7-8
clone_size: few
j_call: TRBJ2-3

cdr3_aa: CAIGGSEETQYF
cdr3_nt: TGTGCCATCGGGGGCAGCGAAGAGACCCAGTACTTC
d_call: .
v_call: TRBV10-3
clone_size: .
j_call: TRBJ2-5

cdr3_aa: CASMAPTGGRGQPQHF
cdr3_nt: TGTGCCAGCATGGCCCCCACAGGGGGAAGGGGTCAGCCCCAGCATTTT
d_call: TRBD1
v_call: TRBV2
clone_size: .
j_call: TRBJ1-5

cdr3_aa: CASSSRLAGGNNEQFF
cdr3_nt: TGTGCCAGCAGTTCTCGGCTAGCGGGGGGCAACAATGAGCAGTTCTTC
d_call: TRBD2
v_call: TRBV27
clone_size: .
j_call: TRBJ2-1

cdr3_aa: CASSLREVNNSPLHF
cdr3_nt: TGTGCCAGCAGCCTCAGGGAGGTTAATAATTCACCCCTCCACTTT
d_call: .
v_call: TRBV3-1/TRBV3-2
clone_size: .
j_call: TRBJ1-6

cdr3_aa: CASSLGLGTGFYEQYF
cdr3_nt: TGTGCCAGCAGTTTGGGTCTCGGGACAGGATTTTACGAGCAGTACTTC
d_call: TRBD1
v_call: TRBV27
clone_size: .
j_call: TRBJ2-7

cdr3_aa: CASSLDPQVSYNEQFF
cdr3_nt: TGTGCCAGCAGCTTAGATCCCCAGGTCTCCTACAATGAGCAGTTCTTC
d_call: .
v_call: TRBV11-2
clone_size: .
j_call: TRBJ2-1

cdr3_aa: CASSLLAETYNEQFF
cdr3_nt: TGTGCCAGCAGCCTACTAGCGGAGACTTACAATGAGCAGTTCTTC
d_call: TRBD2
v_call: TRBV5-4
clone_size: .
j_call: TRBJ2-1

cdr3_aa: CAIRTSPLAGGPGTGELFF
cdr3_nt: TGTGCCATCAGGACCAGCCCGCTAGCGGGAGGGCCGGGCACCGGGGAGCTGTTTTTT
d_call: TRBD2
v_call: TRBV10-3
clone_size: .
j_call: TRBJ2-2

cdr3_aa: CASSQDRGLAGLYEQYF
cdr3_nt: TGTGCCAGCAGCCAAGATCGGGGACTAGCGGGACTTTACGAGCAGTACTTC
d_call: TRBD2
v_call: TRBV14
clone_size: .
j_call: TRBJ2-7

cdr3_aa: CASSVDMNTEAFF
cdr3_nt: TGTGCCAGCAGCGTTGACATGAACACTGAAGCTTTCTTT
d_call: .
v_call: TRBV9
clone_size: .
j_call: TRBJ1-1

cdr3_aa: CASSQASGSRAYNEQFF
cdr3_nt: TGTGCCAGCAGCCAAGCTAGCGGGAGCAGGGCTTACAATGAGCAGTTCTTC
d_call: TRBD2
v_call: TRBV14
clone_size: medium-sized
j_call: TRBJ2-1

cdr3_aa: CASSLAAGGVSSTDTQYF
cdr3_nt: TGTGCCAGCAGCTTAGCGGCGGGCGGGGTGTCTAGCACAGATACGCAGTATTTT
d_call: .
v_call: TRBV11-2
clone_size: .
j_call: TRBJ2-3

cdr3_aa: CASIGRGPGQPQHF
cdr3_nt: TGTGCCAGTATCGGGAGGGGGCCCGGTCAGCCCCAGCATTTT
d_call: TRBD1
v_call: TRBV19
clone_size: .
j_call: TRBJ1-5

cdr3_aa: CASSQDRGAYNEQFF
cdr3_nt: TGCGCCAGCAGCCAAGACAGGGGGGCCTACAATGAGCAGTTCTTC
d_call: .
v_call: TRBV4-1
clone_size: .
j_call: TRBJ2-1

cdr3_aa: CARETTGAGNTIYF
cdr3_nt: TGTGCCAGAGAAACGACAGGGGCTGGAAACACCATATATTTT
d_call: TRBD1
v_call: TRBV30
clone_size: once
j_call: TRBJ1-3

cdr3_aa: CASSQGLAGGPRKDNEQFF
cdr3_nt: TGTGCCAGCAGCCAGGGACTAGCGGGAGGCCCTCGAAAAGACAATGAGCAGTTCTTC
d_call: TRBD2
v_call: TRBV3-1/TRBV3-2
clone_size: .
j_call: TRBJ2-1

cdr3_aa: CASRRQGEIEAFF
cdr3_nt: TGTGCCAGCAGACGACAGGGGGAAATTGAAGCTTTCTTT
d_call: TRBD1
v_call: TRBV12-3/TRBV12-4
clone_size: .
j_call: TRBJ1-1

cdr3_aa: CASSSRGSPADTQYF
cdr3_nt: TGCGCCAGCAGCTCACGCGGGAGCCCGGCAGATACGCAGTATTTT
d_call: TRBD2
v_call: TRBV5-1
clone_size: .
j_call: TRBJ2-3

cdr3_aa: CASSQRGRTDTQYF
cdr3_nt: TGTGCCAGCAGCCAGCGGGGGCGCACAGATACGCAGTATTTT
d_call: TRBD2
v_call: TRBV9
clone_size: .
j_call: TRBJ2-3

cdr3_aa: CASADSPPEKLFF
cdr3_nt: TGCGCCAGTGCCGACTCCCCACCCGAAAAACTGTTTTTT
d_call: .
v_call: TRBV5-1
clone_size: .
j_call: TRBJ1-4

cdr3_aa: CASNVVQGWTEAFF
cdr3_nt: TGTGCCAGCAACGTCGTCCAGGGCTGGACTGAAGCTTTCTTT
d_call: .
v_call: TRBV9
clone_size: .
j_call: TRBJ1-1

cdr3_aa: CATQRGWPQHF
cdr3_nt: TGTGCCACCCAGAGGGGGTGGCCCCAGCATTTT
d_call: .
v_call: TRBV28
clone_size: .
j_call: TRBJ1-5

cdr3_aa: CASSGRGHEQFF
cdr3_nt: TGTGCCAGCAGCGGAAGGGGGCATGAGCAGTTCTTC
d_call: TRBD1
v_call: TRBV5-4
clone_size: .
j_call: TRBJ2-1

cdr3_aa: CASSWGQGAAPLHF
cdr3_nt: TGTGCCAGCAGTTGGGGACAGGGAGCGGCACCCCTCCACTTT
d_call: TRBD1
v_call: TRBV27
clone_size: .
j_call: TRBJ1-6

cdr3_aa: CASSLLAGGLTDTQYF
cdr3_nt: TGTGCCAGCAGCTTACTAGCGGGGGGTCTCACAGATACGCAGTATTTT
d_call: TRBD2
v_call: TRBV7-9
clone_size: .
j_call: TRBJ2-3

cdr3_aa: CASSPTGGTGNTIYF
cdr3_nt: TGTGCCAGCAGCCCCACCGGGGGAACCGGAAACACCATATATTTT
d_call: .
v_call: TRBV5-6
clone_size: .
j_call: TRBJ1-3

cdr3_aa: CASSQESIGRGTSGNTIYF
cdr3_nt: TGTGCCAGCAGCCAAGAATCGATCGGAAGGGGAACCAGTGGAAACACCATATATTTT
d_call: .
v_call: TRBV4-2
clone_size: .
j_call: TRBJ1-3

cdr3_aa: CASSPEIYGYTF
cdr3_nt: TGTGCCAGCAGCCCGGAGATCTATGGCTACACCTTC
d_call: .
v_call: TRBV13
clone_size: .
j_call: TRBJ1-2

cdr3_aa: CATSGDRWPNEQFF
cdr3_nt: TGTGCCACCAGTGGGGACAGGTGGCCCAATGAGCAGTTCTTC
d_call: TRBD1
v_call: TRBV24-1
clone_size: .
j_call: TRBJ2-1

cdr3_aa: CASSRSASGIYNEQFF
cdr3_nt: TGTGCCAGCAGCCGGTCGGCTAGCGGGATTTACAATGAGCAGTTCTTC
d_call: TRBD2
v_call: TRBV9
clone_size: .
j_call: TRBJ2-1

cdr3_aa: CATLGGADYYGYTF
cdr3_nt: TGTGCCACCTTGGGGGGGGCAGACTACTATGGCTACACCTTC
d_call: .
v_call: TRBV6-5
clone_size: few
j_call: TRBJ1-2

cdr3_aa: CASSPFSGSSYNEQFF
cdr3_nt: TGTGCCAGCAGCCCATTTAGCGGTAGCTCCTACAATGAGCAGTTCTTC
d_call: .
v_call: TRBV13
clone_size: .
j_call: TRBJ2-1

cdr3_aa: CASSRGLAGVTGELFF
cdr3_nt: TGTGCCAGCAGTCGCGGACTAGCGGGAGTAACCGGGGAGCTGTTTTTT
d_call: TRBD2
v_call: TRBV6-4
clone_size: few
j_call: TRBJ2-2

cdr3_aa: CASNQNSGNTIYF
cdr3_nt: TGTGCCAGCAACCAGAACTCTGGAAACACCATATATTTT
d_call: .
v_call: TRBV25-1
clone_size: .
j_call: TRBJ1-3

cdr3_aa: CASSVEGQGTDTQYF
cdr3_nt: TGTGCCAGCAGCGTAGAGGGACAGGGCACAGATACGCAGTATTTT
d_call: TRBD1
v_call: TRBV9
clone_size: .
j_call: TRBJ2-3

cdr3_aa: CASSESPGVGYTF
cdr3_nt: TGCGCCAGCAGTGAGTCGCCAGGGGTCGGCTACACCTTC
d_call: .
v_call: TRBV10-1
clone_size: .
j_call: TRBJ1-2

cdr3_aa: CASSQGASLVRGTEAFF
cdr3_nt: TGTGCCAGCAGCCAAGGAGCGTCGTTGGTACGGGGCACTGAAGCTTTCTTT
d_call: .
v_call: TRBV3-1/TRBV3-2
clone_size: .
j_call: TRBJ1-1

cdr3_aa: CASSLWGQSPLHF
cdr3_nt: TGTGCCAGCAGCTTATGGGGGCAGTCACCCCTCCACTTT
d_call: .
v_call: TRBV11-2
clone_size: once
j_call: TRBJ1-6

cdr3_aa: CASSLQPNYGYTF
cdr3_nt: TGTGCCAGCTCACTACAGCCTAACTATGGCTACACCTTC
d_call: .
v_call: TRBV18
clone_size: .
j_call: TRBJ1-2

cdr3_aa: CASSLGLAGGREQFF
cdr3_nt: TGTGCCAGCAGCCTGGGGCTAGCGGGAGGGAGGGAGCAGTTCTTC
d_call: TRBD2
v_call: TRBV7-2
clone_size: .
j_call: TRBJ2-1

cdr3_aa: CASSLVGAGGYTF
cdr3_nt: TGTGCCAGCAGCTTGGTGGGGGCAGGTGGCTACACCTTC
d_call: .
v_call: TRBV5-4
clone_size: .
j_call: TRBJ1-2

cdr3_aa: CASSVGGQSNYGYTF
cdr3_nt: TGTGCCAGCAGCGTGGGCGGACAATCTAACTATGGCTACACCTTC
d_call: .
v_call: TRBV9
clone_size: few
j_call: TRBJ1-2

cdr3_aa: CASSLVSSGGLAGGPRNEQFF
cdr3_nt: TGTGCCAGCAGCTTAGTATCATCTGGAGGACTAGCGGGAGGGCCGCGAAATGAGCAGTTCTTC
d_call: TRBD2
v_call: TRBV7-8
clone_size: .
j_call: TRBJ2-1

cdr3_aa: CASSQETNPGQSEAFF
cdr3_nt: TGTGCCAGCAGCCAGGAGACTAATCCGGGACAGTCTGAAGCTTTCTTT
d_call: TRBD1
v_call: TRBV4-2
clone_size: .
j_call: TRBJ1-1

cdr3_aa: CASSSPGTGVNEQFF
cdr3_nt: TGTGCCAGCAGCTCACCAGGGACGGGGGTCAATGAGCAGTTCTTC
d_call: .
v_call: TRBV11-2
clone_size: .
j_call: TRBJ2-1

cdr3_aa: CASSFGGGWETQYF
cdr3_nt: TGTGCCAGCAGCTTCGGAGGGGGCTGGGAGACCCAGTACTTC
d_call: .
v_call: TRBV7-9
clone_size: .
j_call: TRBJ2-5

cdr3_aa: CASSESQASNEKLFF
cdr3_nt: TGTGCCAGCAGTGAATCGCAAGCTTCAAATGAAAAACTGTTTTTT
d_call: .
v_call: TRBV25-1
clone_size: .
j_call: TRBJ1-4